The clone carrying this T cell receptor beta chain appeared a single time. The target antigen is unknown. Trimming shortened V by 0 bases and J by 0 bases, and 9 bases separated the two germline ends. In germline, CDR1 is SGDLS, CDR2 YYNGEE. This CDR3 has 15 residues. Researchers ran the PCR with 60 Vbeta and 13 Jbeta primers. In the original analysis: Later, roughly 77 million unique TCR beta chains were counted in an analysis, and roughly 10 million of them were shared. Data came from immunoSEQ multiplex PCR; TCRdb stores just in-frame clones and leaves some out. V, J and clone size are those of that table, while D and trimming were read from the DNA. The data contain about 160,000 clones, 60% to 80% of them seen just once; the ten biggest clones take up less than 2.5%. This specimen belongs to a study of cytomegalovirus exposure and HLA in healthy donors. Turning to the study itself: In terms of ancestry, the Caucasian-associated cluster contained about four fifths of the 300 to 400 genotyped donors.

General study points: The authors enumerated 180 or so TCR beta chains as linked to cytomegalovirus. In an earlier analysis, productive rearrangement rates for most beta V segments clustered near 87% or 30%.

The source is a man in his forties or fifties in good health and CMV-seropositive. The rearrangement joins TRBV9 to TRBJ1-1; the D is unclear. Input material: PBMCs. CDR3 sequence (DNA): TGTGCCAGCAGCGTAGAGTCGGGGATGAACACTGAAGCTTTCTTT. This codes for CASSVESGMNTEAFF.